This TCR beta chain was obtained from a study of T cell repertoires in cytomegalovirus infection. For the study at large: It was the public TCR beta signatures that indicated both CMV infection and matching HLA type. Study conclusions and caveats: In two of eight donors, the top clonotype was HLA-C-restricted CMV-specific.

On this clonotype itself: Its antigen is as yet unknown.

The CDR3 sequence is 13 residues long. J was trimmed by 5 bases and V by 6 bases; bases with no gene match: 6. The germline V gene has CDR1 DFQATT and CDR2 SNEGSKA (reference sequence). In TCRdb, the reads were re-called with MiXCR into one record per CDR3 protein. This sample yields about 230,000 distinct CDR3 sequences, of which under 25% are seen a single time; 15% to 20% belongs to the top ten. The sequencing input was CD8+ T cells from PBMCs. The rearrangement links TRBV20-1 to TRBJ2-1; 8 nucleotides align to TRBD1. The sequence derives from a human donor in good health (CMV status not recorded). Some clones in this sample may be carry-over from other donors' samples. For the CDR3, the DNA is TGCAGTGCCAGACCGGACAGGGACAATGAGCAGTTCTTC. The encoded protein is CSARPDRDNEQFF.